Sequencing of this TCR beta chain was carried out in a study of T cells after yellow fever vaccination. The CDR3 covers 13 residues. Trimming cost V 1 base and J 3 bases, with 6 bases left between them. In its sample, this clonotype was seen many times. TCRdb re-derived calls from the 5' RACE reads in MiXCR, one entry per CDR3 protein. The data contain roughly 350,000 distinct CDR3 sequences, about 4% of them singletons. The chain links TRBV12-3 or TRBV12-4 to TRBJ1-1; D unresolved. The TCR originated in a man aged 18 to 35 who received the YFV17D yellow fever vaccine. The starting material was PBMCs, obtained 5 days after the yellow fever booster vaccination. The CDR3 DNA reads as TGTGCCAGCAGTTTAGGGGAGTACACTGAAGCTTTCTTT. It encodes CASSLGEYTEAFF.